These T cell receptor beta chains were read from a single sample in a study of T cells after posttransplantation cyclophosphamide. This table comes from immunoSEQ multiplex PCR, and its TCRdb copy is limited to in-frame clones, with some not included. Seen here are more than 4,000 clones, 77% observed once, and the top ten hold 35% to 50%. Specimen: PBMCs, collected 29 days after a stem cell transplant with posttransplant cyclophosphamide. Receptors originate from a male patient aged 50 to 59 who received an allogeneic stem cell transplant from an unrelated donor, was CMV-positive, and had acute GVHD only. The graft donor may have contributed some T cells. Each CDR3 is given with its conserved first and last residue. The order of the fields is CDR3 protein, CDR3 DNA, CDR3 length, D gene, clone size, J gene, V gene. D genes are given only for firm matches. Size is stated for part of the rows, as once, few or many counts, or as a class when the clone is expanded.

CDR3 protein: CASSLEADYEQYF; CDR3 DNA: TGTGCCAGCAGCTTGGAGGCGGACTACGAGCAGTACTTC; CDR3 length: 13; D gene: NA; clone size: NA; J gene: TRBJ2-7; V gene: TRBV5-5
CDR3 protein: CASSPAWTGGNEKLFF; CDR3 DNA: TGCGCCAGCAGCCCGGCCTGGACAGGGGGGAATGAAAAACTGTTTTTT; CDR3 length: 16; D gene: TRBD1; clone size: NA; J gene: TRBJ1-4; V gene: TRBV4-3
CDR3 protein: CASSIQGIQETQYF; CDR3 DNA: TGTGCCAGCAGTATCCAGGGGATCCAAGAGACCCAGTACTTC; CDR3 length: 14; D gene: NA; clone size: few; J gene: TRBJ2-5; V gene: TRBV27
CDR3 protein: CASSHRRTSGSTDTQYF; CDR3 DNA: TGTGCCAGTAGCCATCGAAGGACTAGCGGTAGCACAGATACGCAGTATTTT; CDR3 length: 17; D gene: TRBD2; clone size: NA; J gene: TRBJ2-3; V gene: TRBV19
CDR3 protein: CASRGRGYEQFF; CDR3 DNA: TGTGCCAGCAGAGGCAGGGGCTATGAGCAGTTCTTC; CDR3 length: 12; D gene: NA; clone size: NA; J gene: TRBJ2-1; V gene: TRBV7-2
CDR3 protein: CASSQAQGLSYEQYF; CDR3 DNA: TGCGCCAGCAGCCAAGCGCAGGGGCTCTCCTACGAGCAGTACTTC; CDR3 length: 15; D gene: NA; clone size: once; J gene: TRBJ2-7; V gene: TRBV4-3
CDR3 protein: CASSLDPGTSNHEQYF; CDR3 DNA: TGTGCCAGCAGCCTAGACCCCGGGACTTCGAACCACGAGCAGTACTTC; CDR3 length: 16; D gene: NA; clone size: few; J gene: TRBJ2-7; V gene: TRBV7-8
CDR3 protein: CASSPPSPINEKLFF; CDR3 DNA: TGTGCCAGCTCACCACCGTCCCCAATTAATGAAAAACTGTTTTTT; CDR3 length: 15; D gene: NA; clone size: NA; J gene: TRBJ1-4; V gene: TRBV18
CDR3 protein: CASSFPSGRISETQYF; CDR3 DNA: TGTGCCAGCAGCTTCCCTAGCGGGAGGATATCAGAGACCCAGTACTTC; CDR3 length: 16; D gene: TRBD2; clone size: NA; J gene: TRBJ2-5; V gene: TRBV7-9
CDR3 protein: CASSDGRAYEQYF; CDR3 DNA: TGTGCCAGCAGTGATGGCAGGGCGTACGAGCAGTACTTC; CDR3 length: 13; D gene: NA; clone size: NA; J gene: TRBJ2-7; V gene: TRBV6-1
CDR3 protein: CASSWERTGHSEWYF; CDR3 DNA: TGTGCCAGCAGCTGGGAGAGGACAGGGCATAGCGAATGGTATTTT; CDR3 length: 15; D gene: TRBD1; clone size: NA; J gene: TRBJ2-3; V gene: TRBV7-9
CDR3 protein: CASSLGAGGEQFF; CDR3 DNA: TGTGCCAGCAGCTTGGGGGCAGGGGGAGAGCAGTTCTTC; CDR3 length: 13; D gene: TRBD1; clone size: NA; J gene: TRBJ2-1; V gene: TRBV11-2
CDR3 protein: CASSYPVSNQPQHF; CDR3 DNA: TGTGCCAGCAGTTATCCAGTTAGCAATCAGCCCCAGCATTTT; CDR3 length: 14; D gene: NA; clone size: NA; J gene: TRBJ1-5; V gene: TRBV28
CDR3 protein: CASSQDLGYEQYF; CDR3 DNA: TGTGCCAGCAGCCAAGATCTCGGGTACGAGCAGTACTTC; CDR3 length: 13; D gene: NA; clone size: few; J gene: TRBJ2-7; V gene: TRBV4-2
CDR3 protein: CASSTRDFSYTDTQYF; CDR3 DNA: TGTGCCAGCAGCACCCGGGACTTCTCTTACACAGATACGCAGTATTTT; CDR3 length: 16; D gene: NA; clone size: NA; J gene: TRBJ2-3; V gene: TRBV28
CDR3 protein: CAISERGPGYGYTF; CDR3 DNA: TGTGCCATCAGTGAGAGAGGGCCGGGCTATGGCTACACCTTC; CDR3 length: 14; D gene: NA; clone size: NA; J gene: TRBJ1-2; V gene: TRBV10-3
CDR3 protein: CASSSNLALAKNIQYF; CDR3 DNA: TGTGCCAGCAGCTCCAATCTAGCGCTAGCCAAAAACATTCAGTACTTC; CDR3 length: 16; D gene: NA; clone size: NA; J gene: TRBJ2-4; V gene: TRBV5-5
CDR3 protein: CASSRGPEVTDTQYF; CDR3 DNA: TGTGCCAGCAGCCGGGGGCCGGAGGTCACAGATACGCAGTATTTT; CDR3 length: 15; D gene: NA; clone size: NA; J gene: TRBJ2-3; V gene: TRBV4-2
CDR3 protein: CASSLVQETQYF; CDR3 DNA: TGCGCCAGCAGCTTGGTCCAGGAGACCCAGTACTTC; CDR3 length: 12; D gene: NA; clone size: NA; J gene: TRBJ2-5; V gene: TRBV5-1
CDR3 protein: CASSPRGGGASYEQYF; CDR3 DNA: TGTGCCAGCAGCCCCCGCGGAGGGGGGGCCTCCTACGAGCAGTACTTC; CDR3 length: 16; D gene: NA; clone size: NA; J gene: TRBJ2-7; V gene: TRBV9
CDR3 protein: CASSLDARFNEKLFF; CDR3 DNA: TGTGCCAGCAGCTTAGATGCCAGATTTAATGAAAAACTGTTTTTT; CDR3 length: 15; D gene: NA; clone size: NA; J gene: TRBJ1-4; V gene: TRBV7-8
CDR3 protein: CASSSGRGSYEQYF; CDR3 DNA: TGTGCCAGCAGCTCAGGGAGGGGCTCCTACGAGCAGTACTTC; CDR3 length: 14; D gene: TRBD2; clone size: NA; J gene: TRBJ2-7; V gene: TRBV7-6
CDR3 protein: CATSGDRDNQPQHF; CDR3 DNA: TGTGCCACCAGCGGCGACAGGGACAATCAGCCCCAGCATTTT; CDR3 length: 14; D gene: TRBD1; clone size: NA; J gene: TRBJ1-5; V gene: TRBV15
CDR3 protein: CASSLEGADEKLFF; CDR3 DNA: TGTGCCAGCAGTTTAGAGGGGGCGGATGAAAAACTGTTTTTT; CDR3 length: 14; D gene: TRBD1; clone size: NA; J gene: TRBJ1-4; V gene: TRBV27
CDR3 protein: CASSLAGVRSYTF; CDR3 DNA: TGTGCCAGCAGCTTGGCCGGAGTGAGGAGCTACACCTTC; CDR3 length: 13; D gene: NA; clone size: NA; J gene: TRBJ1-2; V gene: TRBV5-6
CDR3 protein: CASSEEGRGQPQHF; CDR3 DNA: TGCGCCAGCAGCGAGGAGGGGCGGGGGCAGCCCCAGCATTTT; CDR3 length: 14; D gene: NA; clone size: NA; J gene: TRBJ1-5; V gene: TRBV5-1
CDR3 protein: CASSHVIRGGAWAEQYF; CDR3 DNA: TGCGCCAGCAGCCACGTTATAAGGGGGGGCGCTTGGGCCGAGCAGTACTTC; CDR3 length: 17; D gene: NA; clone size: NA; J gene: TRBJ2-7; V gene: TRBV4-1
CDR3 protein: CASSERIAGGLSYNEQFF; CDR3 DNA: TGTGCCAGCAGTGAAAGGATAGCGGGGGGGCTCTCCTACAATGAGCAGTTCTTC; CDR3 length: 18; D gene: TRBD2; clone size: NA; J gene: TRBJ2-1; V gene: TRBV2
CDR3 protein: CASSSPWTVPVEQYF; CDR3 DNA: TGTGCCAGCAGCTCTCCCTGGACAGTCCCCGTCGAGCAGTACTTC; CDR3 length: 15; D gene: NA; clone size: NA; J gene: TRBJ2-7; V gene: TRBV11-3
CDR3 protein: CASSLYEVGARGEKLFF; CDR3 DNA: TGTGCCAGCAGCTTATACGAGGTGGGGGCTCGGGGCGAAAAACTGTTTTTT; CDR3 length: 17; D gene: NA; clone size: NA; J gene: TRBJ1-4; V gene: TRBV7-9
CDR3 protein: CASSSSGGAQETQYF; CDR3 DNA: TGCGCCAGCAGCAGTAGCGGGGGGGCCCAAGAGACCCAGTACTTC; CDR3 length: 15; D gene: TRBD2; clone size: NA; J gene: TRBJ2-5; V gene: TRBV4-1
CDR3 protein: CASSYGNTDTQYF; CDR3 DNA: TGTGCCAGCAGTTACGGGAACACAGATACGCAGTATTTT; CDR3 length: 13; D gene: NA; clone size: NA; J gene: TRBJ2-3; V gene: TRBV28
CDR3 protein: CASSDETASSEKLFF; CDR3 DNA: TGTGCCAGCAGCGATGAGACAGCATCGAGTGAAAAACTGTTTTTT; CDR3 length: 15; D gene: NA; clone size: NA; J gene: TRBJ1-4; V gene: TRBV5-6
CDR3 protein: CASSLGGGEGEQYF; CDR3 DNA: TGTGCCAGCAGCTTGGGGGGAGGAGAGGGTGAGCAGTACTTC; CDR3 length: 14; D gene: NA; clone size: NA; J gene: TRBJ2-7; V gene: TRBV5-6
CDR3 protein: CASSQERGGRETQYF; CDR3 DNA: TGCGCCAGCAGCCAAGAGCGGGGGGGCCGAGAGACCCAGTACTTC; CDR3 length: 15; D gene: TRBD2; clone size: NA; J gene: TRBJ2-5; V gene: TRBV4-1
CDR3 protein: CASSPGAATYNSPLHF; CDR3 DNA: TGTGCCAGCAGCCCAGGGGCCGCTACTTATAATTCACCCCTCCACTTT; CDR3 length: 16; D gene: NA; clone size: NA; J gene: TRBJ1-6; V gene: TRBV9
CDR3 protein: CASSQDRQGAPYGYTF; CDR3 DNA: TGCGCCAGCAGCCAAGATCGACAGGGGGCCCCTTATGGCTACACCTTC; CDR3 length: 16; D gene: TRBD1; clone size: NA; J gene: TRBJ1-2; V gene: TRBV4-3